The 14 T cell receptor beta chains presented below share a single source sample, sequenced in a study of blood T cell repertoires in COVID-19. TCRdb's table, derived via immunoSEQ multiplex PCR, lists solely in-frame clones and lacks some. Here the sample spans around 150,000 clones, under 80% being singletons. Sequencing used peripheral blood. The source of these receptors is a man in his 70s with acute or convalescent COVID-19.

V is TRBV7-3 and J is TRBJ2-5; D unresolved. V lost 3 bases and J 0 bases, leaving 5 bases between the germline ends. The CDR3 contains 13 residues. Per germline, CDR1 SGHTA and CDR2 FQGTGA. CDR3 DNA sequence: TGTGCCAGCAGCTTTACGGACCAAGAGACCCAGTACTTC. Translated, it gives CASSFTDQETQYF.

This chain links TRBV7-3 with TRBJ2-5; 9 nucleotides match TRBD1. The CDR3 consists of 15 residues. From germline, CDR1 is SGHTA and CDR2 FQGTGA. J lost 6 bases, V lost 5 bases, and 10 bases had no gene match. The CDR3 region has the DNA TGTGCCAGCAGCCCGGGGACAGGGACGTTAAAGACCCAGTACTTC. Its translation is CASSPGTGTLKTQYF.

The table lists this clone with a few counts. J is TRBJ1-1 and V is TRBV11-2; D gene unclear. Germline CDR1 and CDR2: SGHAT and FQNNGV. The CDR3 contains 14 residues. Trimming took off 2 bases at V and 2 bases at J, with 9 bases between the two ends. This CDR3 is CASSLKRENTEAFF. The CDR3 DNA reads TGTGCCAGCAGCTTAAAGAGGGAAAACACTGAAGCTTTCTTT.

The V call is TRBV5-3, the J call TRBJ2-6; D gene ambiguous. TRBV5-3 is flagged as an ORF with uncertain function. The CDR3 has 13 amino acids. V was trimmed by 6 bases and J by 4 bases, leaving 8 bases between them. This chain's CDR3 is CARTHLGANVLTF. The CDR3 DNA is TGTGCCAGAACCCACTTGGGGGCCAACGTCCTGACTTTC.

The chain links TRBV29-1 to TRBJ2-5; 9 bases are a match to TRBD1. Germline trimming cut 3 bases from V and 5 bases from J; bases unmatched to any gene: 10. This CDR3 has 15 amino acids. Per the germline V gene, CDR1 is SQVTM and CDR2 is ANQGSEA. CDR3 sequence (DNA): TGCAGCGTTGATGCGGGACAGGGAAGAGGGGAGACCCAGTACTTC. It translates to CSVDAGQGRGETQYF.

CDR3 protein: CASSPDSLGRKLFF. CDR3 DNA: TGTGCCAGTAGTCCGGACAGCCTCGGTAGAAAACTGTTTTTT. This sequence joins TRBV19 and TRBJ1-4; a weak D match, TRBD1 (6 bases). Germline V CDR1 and CDR2: LNHDA, SQIVND (reference sequence). V was trimmed by 5 bases and J by 10 bases, leaving 17 bases between them. CDR3 length: 14 amino acids.

This CDR3 is CAISESMPRANTEAFF. The CDR3 DNA reads as TGTGCCATCAGTGAGTCGATGCCCAGGGCGAACACTGAAGCTTTCTTT. The chain employs TRBV10-3 and TRBJ1-1; D perhaps matches TRBD1 (5 bases). CDR3 size: 16 residues. Germline V gene sequence: CDR1 ENHRY, CDR2 SYGVKD. The V and J ends lost 0 bases and 1 base respectively, with 12 bases between them.

The CDR3 spells CASSLARAGGSNTQYF. The CDR3 region has the DNA TGTGCCAGCAGCTTAGCACGAGCGGGGGGCTCGAATACGCAGTATTTT. The V gene is TRBV7-6, the J gene TRBJ2-3; TRBD2 aligns across 9 bases. Germline values: CDR1 SGHVS, CDR2 FNYEAQ. J lost 7 bases, V lost 0 bases, and 8 bases had no gene match. This CDR3 has 16 amino acids.

This rearrangement joins TRBV7-9 to TRBJ2-3; 8 positions agree with TRBD1. Per the germline V gene, CDR1 is SEHNR and CDR2 is FQNEAQ (reference sequence). The CDR3 has 16 amino acids. After removal of 6 bases from V and 3 bases from J, the junction contained 11 bases not matched to a gene. CDR3 sequence reads: CASSRQGTTSTDTQYF. CDR3 sequence (DNA): TGTGCCAGCAGTCGACAGGGGACGACCTCTACAGATACGCAGTATTTT.

This clone has just a few counts. CDR3 sequence: CASSSPGDISPLHF. The CDR3 region has the DNA TGTGCCAGCAGCTCACCCGGGGATATTTCACCCCTCCACTTT. The chain links TRBV7-9 to TRBJ1-6; D is unresolved. V was cut by 4 bases and J by 9 bases, with 13 bases left in between. The CDR3 length is 14 residues. Germline V gives CDR1 SEHNR, CDR2 FQNEAQ (reference sequence).

The rearrangement joins TRBV27 to TRBJ2-3; 9 bases are shared with TRBD2. The ends lost 4 bases at V and 6 bases at J; junction bases unmatched: 11. The CDR3 spans 16 residues. The germline V gene has CDR1 MNHEY and CDR2 SMNVEV (reference sequence). The CDR3 DNA reads TGTGCCAGCAGTTCTTATAGCGGGGGCGGGTTTGATACGCAGTATTTT. Translated: CASSSYSGGGFDTQYF.

This clone occurred a few times. This chain joins TRBV10-3 and TRBJ2-2, with D perhaps TRBD2 (6 bases). V was shortened by 4 bases and J by 2 bases, with 11 bases between the two germline ends. The CDR3 extends over 15 amino acids. Germline V CDR1 and CDR2: ENHRY, SYGVKD. CDR3 loop: CAISGRDSNTGELFF. The DNA of the CDR3 is TGTGCCATCAGTGGGCGGGACTCCAACACCGGGGAGCTGTTTTTT.

The chain is built from TRBV11-3 and TRBJ2-5, with 14 bases that match TRBD2. This CDR3 has 15 residues. Trimming cost V 6 bases and J 5 bases; bases outside gene matches: 5. The germline V gene has CDR1 SGHNT and CDR2 YENEEA. The CDR3 DNA sequence: TGTGCCAGCAGTCCGACTAGCGGGAGGGCGGAGACCCAGTACTTC. The encoded protein is CASSPTSGRAETQYF.

V is TRBV28 and J is TRBJ1-6; D call uncertain. The length of the CDR3 is 13 residues. Trimming removed 6 bases at V and 4 bases at J, with 7 bases between. Germline V gives CDR1 MDHEN, CDR2 SYDVKM. CDR3 in DNA: TGTGCCAGCAGCCCAGGTTATAATTCACCCCTCCACTTT. Translating gives CASSPGYNSPLHF.